This entry features one T cell receptor (beta chain) sequence. The sample comes from a study of blood T cell repertoires in COVID-19. Study-level information: Spain, Italy and the United States supplied samples that represented acute and convalescent COVID-19. The analysed material was cDNA or gDNA that came from T cells, B-cell-depleted T cells, or PBMCs.

Germline V gene sequence: CDR1 SGHRS, CDR2 YFSETQ. The CDR3 is made up of 15 amino acids. Trimming pared 4 bases from V and 2 bases from J, leaving 13 bases between. Under the authors' procedure: Amplified reference gene primers provided the basis for estimating nucleated cell counts. Using immunoSEQ multiplex PCR, the repertoire was profiled, and TCRdb retains in-frame clones only, with some absent. D and trimming come from the DNA, and the V and J calls and clone size come from that table. There are about 20,000 clones in the sample; 75% to 95% occur only once, and about 7.9% lies in the top ten. This receptor was obtained from a man in his sixties or seventies with active COVID-19. J is TRBJ2-4 and V is TRBV5-1; the D is unclear. Input material: peripheral blood. The CDR3 bases are TGCGCCAGCAGCCCGACTGTTGCACCCAAAAACATTCAGTACTTC. It is translated as CASSPTVAPKNIQYF.